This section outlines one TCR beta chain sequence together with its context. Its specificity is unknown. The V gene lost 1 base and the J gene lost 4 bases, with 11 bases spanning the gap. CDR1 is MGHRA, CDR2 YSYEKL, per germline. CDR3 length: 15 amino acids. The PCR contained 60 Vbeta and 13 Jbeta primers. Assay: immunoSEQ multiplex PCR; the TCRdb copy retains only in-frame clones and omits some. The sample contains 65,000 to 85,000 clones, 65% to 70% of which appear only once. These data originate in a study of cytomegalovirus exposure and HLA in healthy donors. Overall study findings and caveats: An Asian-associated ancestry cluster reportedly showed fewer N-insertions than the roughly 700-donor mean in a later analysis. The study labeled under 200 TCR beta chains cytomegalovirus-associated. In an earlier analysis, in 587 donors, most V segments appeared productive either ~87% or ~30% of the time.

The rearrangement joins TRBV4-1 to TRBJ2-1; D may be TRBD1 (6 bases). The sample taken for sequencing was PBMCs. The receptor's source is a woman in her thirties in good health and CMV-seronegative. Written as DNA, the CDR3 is TGCGCCAGCAGCCAAGGGTCCACAGGGTACAATGAGCAGTTCTTC. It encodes CASSQGSTGYNEQFF.